The text below deals with one TCR beta chain. The protocol was immunoSEQ multiplex PCR, while the TCRdb copy is restricted to in-frame clones and leaves out a portion. This sample yields approximately 150,000 clones, of which approximately 80% are seen a single time; 5.2% belongs to the top ten. Exposed volunteers were people who met a COVID-19 case within 2 weeks before study entry. V shed 0 bases and J shed 1 base, with 6 bases lying between them. The germline V gene has CDR1 GTSNPN and CDR2 SVGIG (reference sequence). This CDR3 is 13 amino acids long. These data originate in a study of blood T cell repertoires in COVID-19.

This TCR was sampled from a man between 65 and 85 years old who had been exposed to COVID-19. Sequencing was carried out using PBMCs or T cells enriched from blood (not recorded which). The chain couples TRBV30 to TRBJ1-1; D is uncertain. CDR3 bases: TGTGCCTGGAGTGTTAGTGAGAACACTGAAGCTTTCTTT. Encoded protein: CAWSVSENTEAFF.